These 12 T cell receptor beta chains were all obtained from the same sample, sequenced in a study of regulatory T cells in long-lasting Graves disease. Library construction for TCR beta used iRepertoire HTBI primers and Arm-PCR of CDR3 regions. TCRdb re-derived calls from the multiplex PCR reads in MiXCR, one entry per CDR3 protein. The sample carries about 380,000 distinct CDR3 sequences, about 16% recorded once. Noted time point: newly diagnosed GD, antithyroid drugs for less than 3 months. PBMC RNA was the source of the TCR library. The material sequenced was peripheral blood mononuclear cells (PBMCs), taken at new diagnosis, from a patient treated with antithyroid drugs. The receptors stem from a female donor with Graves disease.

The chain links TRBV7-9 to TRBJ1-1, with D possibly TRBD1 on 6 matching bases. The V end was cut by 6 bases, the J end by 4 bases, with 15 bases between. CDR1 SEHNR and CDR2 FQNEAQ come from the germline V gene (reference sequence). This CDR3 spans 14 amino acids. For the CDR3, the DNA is TGTGCCAGCAGTAGGGCACAGGGAGGCACTGAAGCTTTCTTT. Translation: CASSRAQGGTEAFF.

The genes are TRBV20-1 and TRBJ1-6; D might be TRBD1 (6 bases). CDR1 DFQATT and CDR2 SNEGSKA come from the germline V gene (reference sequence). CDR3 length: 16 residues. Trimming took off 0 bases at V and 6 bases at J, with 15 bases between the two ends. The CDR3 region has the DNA TGCAGTGCTAGAGATATTACAGGACAGTTTAATTCACCCCTCCACTTT. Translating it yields CSARDITGQFNSPLHF.

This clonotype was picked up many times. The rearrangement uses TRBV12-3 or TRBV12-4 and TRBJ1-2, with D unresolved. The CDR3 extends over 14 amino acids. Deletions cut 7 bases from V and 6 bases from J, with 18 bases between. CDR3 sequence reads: CASMSPGPPDGYTF. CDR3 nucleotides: TGTGCCAGCATGTCGCCCGGTCCGCCCGATGGCTACACCTTC.

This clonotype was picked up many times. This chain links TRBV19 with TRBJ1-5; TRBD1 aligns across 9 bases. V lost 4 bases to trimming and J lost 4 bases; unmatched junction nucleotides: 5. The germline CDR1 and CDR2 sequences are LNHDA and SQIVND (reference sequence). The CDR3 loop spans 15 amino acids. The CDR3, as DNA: TGTGCCAGTAGTACCCGGACAGGGGAGAATCAGCCCCAGCATTTT. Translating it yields CASSTRTGENQPQHF.

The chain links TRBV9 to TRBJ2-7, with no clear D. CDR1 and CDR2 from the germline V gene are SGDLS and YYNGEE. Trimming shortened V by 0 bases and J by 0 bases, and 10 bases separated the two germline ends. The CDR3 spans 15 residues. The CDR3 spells CASSVGNPYSYEQYF. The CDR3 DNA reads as TGTGCCAGCAGCGTAGGGAACCCATACTCCTACGAGCAGTACTTC.

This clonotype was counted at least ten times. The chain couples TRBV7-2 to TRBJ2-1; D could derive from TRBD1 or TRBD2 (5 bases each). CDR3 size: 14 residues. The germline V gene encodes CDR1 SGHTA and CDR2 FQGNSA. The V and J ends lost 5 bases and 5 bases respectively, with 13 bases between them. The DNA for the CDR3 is TGTGCCAGCAGCCTTGCTTGGGGGAACAATGAGCAGTTCTTC. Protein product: CASSLAWGNNEQFF.

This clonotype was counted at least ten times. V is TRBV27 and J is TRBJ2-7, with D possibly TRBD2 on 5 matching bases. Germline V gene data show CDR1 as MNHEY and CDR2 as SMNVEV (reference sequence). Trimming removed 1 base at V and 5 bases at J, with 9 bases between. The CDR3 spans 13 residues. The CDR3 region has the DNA TGTGCCAGCAGTTTATTACGGGGAGACGAGCAGTACTTC. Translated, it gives CASSLLRGDEQYF.

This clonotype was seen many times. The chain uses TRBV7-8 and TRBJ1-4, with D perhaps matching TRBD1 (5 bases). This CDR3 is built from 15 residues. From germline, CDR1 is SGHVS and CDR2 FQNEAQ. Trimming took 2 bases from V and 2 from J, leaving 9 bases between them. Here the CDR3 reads CASSLSRGTNEKLFF. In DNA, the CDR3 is TGTGCCAGCAGCTTAAGTCGGGGGACTAATGAAAAACTGTTTTTT.

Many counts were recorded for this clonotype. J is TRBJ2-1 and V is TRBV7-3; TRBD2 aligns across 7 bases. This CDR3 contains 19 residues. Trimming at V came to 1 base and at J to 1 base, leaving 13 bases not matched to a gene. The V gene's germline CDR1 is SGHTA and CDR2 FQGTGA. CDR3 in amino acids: CASSLRGLADKASYNEQFF. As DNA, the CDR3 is TGTGCCAGCAGCTTAAGAGGCCTAGCGGATAAGGCATCCTACAATGAGCAGTTCTTC.

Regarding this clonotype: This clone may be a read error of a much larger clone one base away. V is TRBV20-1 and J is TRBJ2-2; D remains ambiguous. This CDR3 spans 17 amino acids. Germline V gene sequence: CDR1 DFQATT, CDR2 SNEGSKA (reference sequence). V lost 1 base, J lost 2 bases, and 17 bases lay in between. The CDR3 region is CSARALLARRNTGELFF. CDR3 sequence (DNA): TGCAGTGCTAGAGCCCTACTGGCGCGGCGAAACACCGGGGAGCTGTTTTTT.

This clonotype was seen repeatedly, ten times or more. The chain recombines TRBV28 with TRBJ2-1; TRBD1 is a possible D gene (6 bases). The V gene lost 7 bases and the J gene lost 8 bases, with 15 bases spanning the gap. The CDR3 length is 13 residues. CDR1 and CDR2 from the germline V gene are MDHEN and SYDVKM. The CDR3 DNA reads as TGTGCCAGCACCCTTACAGGGTTGCATGAGCAGTTCTTC. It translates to CASTLTGLHEQFF.

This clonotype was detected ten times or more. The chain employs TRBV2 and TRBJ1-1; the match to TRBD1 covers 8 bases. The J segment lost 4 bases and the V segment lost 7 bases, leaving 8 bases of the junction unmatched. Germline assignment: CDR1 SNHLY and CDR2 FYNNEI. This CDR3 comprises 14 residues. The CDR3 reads CASMLTGEITEAFF. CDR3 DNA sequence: TGTGCCAGCATGTTGACAGGGGAGATCACTGAAGCTTTCTTT.